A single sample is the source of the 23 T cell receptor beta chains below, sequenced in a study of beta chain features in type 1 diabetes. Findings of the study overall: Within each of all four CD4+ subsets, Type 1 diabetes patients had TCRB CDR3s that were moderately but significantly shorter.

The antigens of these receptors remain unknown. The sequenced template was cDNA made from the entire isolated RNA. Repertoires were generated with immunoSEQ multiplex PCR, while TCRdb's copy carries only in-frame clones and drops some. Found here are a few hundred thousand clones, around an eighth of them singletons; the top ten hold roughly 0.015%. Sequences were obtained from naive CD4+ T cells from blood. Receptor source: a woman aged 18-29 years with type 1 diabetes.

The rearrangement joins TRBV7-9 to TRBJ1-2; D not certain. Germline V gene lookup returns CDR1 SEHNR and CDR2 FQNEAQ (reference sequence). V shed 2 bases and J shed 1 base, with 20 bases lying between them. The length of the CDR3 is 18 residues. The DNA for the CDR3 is TGTGCCAGCAGCTTACCTTTCCCAACCGCTATCCTTAACTATGGCTACACCTTC. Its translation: CASSLPFPTAILNYGYTF. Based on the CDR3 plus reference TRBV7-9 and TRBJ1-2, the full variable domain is DTGVSQNPRHKITKRGQNVTFRCDPISEHNRLYWYRQTLGQGPEFLTYFQNEAQLEKSRLLSDRFSAERPKGSFSTLEIQRTEQGDSAMYLCASSLPFPTAILNYGYTFGSGTRLTVV.

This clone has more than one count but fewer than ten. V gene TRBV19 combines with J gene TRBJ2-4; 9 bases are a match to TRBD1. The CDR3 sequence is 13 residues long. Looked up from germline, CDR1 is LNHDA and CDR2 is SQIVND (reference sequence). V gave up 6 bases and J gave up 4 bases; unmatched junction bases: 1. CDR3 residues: CASRGQGKNIQYF. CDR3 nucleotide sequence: TGTGCCAGTAGGGGACAGGGAAAAAACATTCAGTACTTC.

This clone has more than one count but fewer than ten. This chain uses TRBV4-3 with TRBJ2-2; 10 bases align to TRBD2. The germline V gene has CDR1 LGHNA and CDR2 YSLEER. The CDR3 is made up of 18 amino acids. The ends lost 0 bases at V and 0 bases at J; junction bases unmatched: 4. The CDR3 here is CASSQEGTSAANTGELFF. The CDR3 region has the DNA TGCGCCAGCAGCCAAGAAGGGACTAGCGCCGCGAACACCGGGGAGCTGTTTTTT.

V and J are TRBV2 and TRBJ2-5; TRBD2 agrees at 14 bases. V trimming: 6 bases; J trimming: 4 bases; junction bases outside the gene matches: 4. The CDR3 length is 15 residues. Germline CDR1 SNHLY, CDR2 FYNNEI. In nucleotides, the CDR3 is TGTGCCAGCAGCAGGACTAGCGGGAGGCTAGAGACCCAGTACTTC. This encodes CASSRTSGRLETQYF.

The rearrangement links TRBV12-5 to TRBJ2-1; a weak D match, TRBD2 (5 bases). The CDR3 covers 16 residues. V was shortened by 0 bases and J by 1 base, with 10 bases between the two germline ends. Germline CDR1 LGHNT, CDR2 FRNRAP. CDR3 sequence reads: CASGLVVSGSYNEQFF. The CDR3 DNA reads TGTGCTAGTGGTTTGGTGGTATCGGGGTCCTACAATGAGCAGTTCTTC. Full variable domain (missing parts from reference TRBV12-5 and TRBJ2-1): DARVTQTPRHKVTEMGQEVTMRCQPILGHNTVFWYRQTMMQGLELLAYFRNRAPLDDSGMPKDRFSAEMPDATLATLKIQPSEPRDSAVYFCASGLVVSGSYNEQFFGPGTRLTVL.

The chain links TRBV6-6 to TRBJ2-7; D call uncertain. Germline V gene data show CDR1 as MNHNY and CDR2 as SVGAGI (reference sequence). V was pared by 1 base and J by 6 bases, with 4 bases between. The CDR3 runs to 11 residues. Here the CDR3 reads CASSYWPEQYF. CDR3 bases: TGTGCCAGCAGTTACTGGCCCGAGCAGTACTTC.

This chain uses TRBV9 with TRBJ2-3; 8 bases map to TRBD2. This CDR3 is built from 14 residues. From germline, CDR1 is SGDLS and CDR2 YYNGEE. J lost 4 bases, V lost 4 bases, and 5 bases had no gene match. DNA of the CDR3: TGTGCCAGCAGCCCATCGGGGGGGGCAGATACGCAGTATTTT. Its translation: CASSPSGGADTQYF.

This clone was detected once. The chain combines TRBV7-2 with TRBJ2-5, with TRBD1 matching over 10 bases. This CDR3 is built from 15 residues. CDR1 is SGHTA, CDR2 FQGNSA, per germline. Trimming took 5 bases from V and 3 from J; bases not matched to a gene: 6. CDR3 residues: CASSLRQGAKETQYF. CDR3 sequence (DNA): TGTGCCAGCAGCCTCCGACAGGGGGCTAAAGAGACCCAGTACTTC.

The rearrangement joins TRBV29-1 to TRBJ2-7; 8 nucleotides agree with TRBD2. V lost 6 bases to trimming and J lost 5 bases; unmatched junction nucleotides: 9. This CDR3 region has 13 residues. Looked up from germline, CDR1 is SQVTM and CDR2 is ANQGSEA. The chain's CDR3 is CSVRGGVSNEQYF. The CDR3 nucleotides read TGCAGCGTCCGGGGGGGGGTTTCCAACGAGCAGTACTTC.

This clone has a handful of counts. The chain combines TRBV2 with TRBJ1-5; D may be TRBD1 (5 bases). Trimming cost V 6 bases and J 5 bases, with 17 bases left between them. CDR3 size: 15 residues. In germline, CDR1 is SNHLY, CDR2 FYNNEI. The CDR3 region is CASRGLRNRDQPQHF. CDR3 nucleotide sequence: TGTGCCAGCAGGGGGCTCAGGAATCGGGATCAGCCCCAGCATTTT.

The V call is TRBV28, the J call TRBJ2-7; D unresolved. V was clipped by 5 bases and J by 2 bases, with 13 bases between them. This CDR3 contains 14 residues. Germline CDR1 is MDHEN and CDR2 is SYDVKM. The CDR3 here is CASSTPGLPYEQYF. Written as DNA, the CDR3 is TGTGCCAGCAGTACGCCGGGTCTCCCCTACGAGCAGTACTTC.

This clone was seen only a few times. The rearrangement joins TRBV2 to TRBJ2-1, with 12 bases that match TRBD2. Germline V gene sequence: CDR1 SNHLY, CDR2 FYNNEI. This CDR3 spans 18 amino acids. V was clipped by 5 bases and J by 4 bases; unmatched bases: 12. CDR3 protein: CASSPLVGTSGRYNEQFF. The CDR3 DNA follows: TGTGCCAGCAGTCCTTTAGTTGGGACTAGCGGGCGGTACAATGAGCAGTTCTTC.

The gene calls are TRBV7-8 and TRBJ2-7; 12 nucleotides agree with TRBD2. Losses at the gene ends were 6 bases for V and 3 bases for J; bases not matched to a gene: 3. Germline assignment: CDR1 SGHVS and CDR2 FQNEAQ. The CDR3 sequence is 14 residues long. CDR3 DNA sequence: TGTGCCAGCAGTACGACTAGCGGGAGCTACGAGCAGTACTTC. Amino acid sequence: CASSTTSGSYEQYF.

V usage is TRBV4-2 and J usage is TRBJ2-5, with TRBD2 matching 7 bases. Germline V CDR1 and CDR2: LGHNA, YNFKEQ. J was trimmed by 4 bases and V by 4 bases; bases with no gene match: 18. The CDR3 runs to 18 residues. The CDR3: CASSLGLPLAPDGETQYF. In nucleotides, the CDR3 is TGTGCCAGCAGCCTTGGCCTCCCACTAGCGCCAGACGGAGAGACCCAGTACTTC.

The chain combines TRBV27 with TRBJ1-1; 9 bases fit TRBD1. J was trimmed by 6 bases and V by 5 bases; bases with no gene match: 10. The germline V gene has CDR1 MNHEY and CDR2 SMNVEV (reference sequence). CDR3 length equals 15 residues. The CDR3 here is CASSPLPRTGAEAFF. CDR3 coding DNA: TGTGCCAGCAGTCCCCTACCAAGGACAGGGGCTGAAGCTTTCTTT.

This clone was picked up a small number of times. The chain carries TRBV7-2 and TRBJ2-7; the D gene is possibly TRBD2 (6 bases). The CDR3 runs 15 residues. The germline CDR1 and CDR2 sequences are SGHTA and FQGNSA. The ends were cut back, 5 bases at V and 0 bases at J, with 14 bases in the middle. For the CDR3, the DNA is TGTGCCAGCAGCCCGGACGGAGGGGCCTCCTACGAGCAGTACTTC. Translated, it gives CASSPDGGASYEQYF.

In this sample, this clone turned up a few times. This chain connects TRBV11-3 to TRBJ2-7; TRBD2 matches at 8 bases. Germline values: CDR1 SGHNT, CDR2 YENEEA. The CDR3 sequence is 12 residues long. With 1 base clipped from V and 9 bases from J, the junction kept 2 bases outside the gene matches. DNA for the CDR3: TGTGCCAGCAGCTTAGGGACTAGCCTGCAGTACGTC. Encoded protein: CASSLGTSLQYV.

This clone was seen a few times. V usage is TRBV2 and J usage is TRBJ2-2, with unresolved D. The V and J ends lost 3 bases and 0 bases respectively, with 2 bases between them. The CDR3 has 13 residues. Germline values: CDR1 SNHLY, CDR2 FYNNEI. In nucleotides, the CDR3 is TGTGCCAGCAGTGACTCGAACACCGGGGAGCTGTTTTTT. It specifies CASSDSNTGELFF.

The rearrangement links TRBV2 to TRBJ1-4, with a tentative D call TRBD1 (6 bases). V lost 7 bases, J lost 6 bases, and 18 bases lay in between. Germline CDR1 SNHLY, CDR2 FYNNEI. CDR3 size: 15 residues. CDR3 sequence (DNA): TGTGCCAGCACTGTGACAGGCTCGCCTTATGAAAAACTGTTTTTT. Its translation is CASTVTGSPYEKLFF.

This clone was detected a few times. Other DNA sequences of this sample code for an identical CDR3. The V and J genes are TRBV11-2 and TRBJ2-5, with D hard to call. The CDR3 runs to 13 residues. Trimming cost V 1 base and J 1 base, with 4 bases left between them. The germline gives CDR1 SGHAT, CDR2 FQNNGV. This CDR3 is CASSLGSQETQYF. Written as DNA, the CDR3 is TGTGCCAGCAGCTTAGGCAGCCAAGAGACCCAGTACTTC.

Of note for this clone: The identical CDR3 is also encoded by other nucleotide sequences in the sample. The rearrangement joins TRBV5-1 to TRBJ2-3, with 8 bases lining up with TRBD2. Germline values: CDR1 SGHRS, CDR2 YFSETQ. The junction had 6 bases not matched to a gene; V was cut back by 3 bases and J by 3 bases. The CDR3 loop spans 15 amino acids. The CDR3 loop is CASSSGTRGTDTQYF. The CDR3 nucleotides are TGCGCCAGCAGCTCCGGGACTAGGGGGACAGATACGCAGTATTTT. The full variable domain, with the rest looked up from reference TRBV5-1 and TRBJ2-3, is KAGVTQTPRYLIKTRGQQVTLSCSPISGHRSVSWYQQTPGQGLQFLFEYFSETQRNKGNFPGRFSGRQFSNSRSEMNVSTLELGDSALYLCASSSGTRGTDTQYFGPGTRLTVL.

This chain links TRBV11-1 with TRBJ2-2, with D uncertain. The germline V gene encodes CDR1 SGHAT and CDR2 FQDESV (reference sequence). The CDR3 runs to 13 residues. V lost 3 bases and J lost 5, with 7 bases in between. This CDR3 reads CASSFSGTGELFF. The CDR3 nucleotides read TGTGCCAGCAGCTTTTCCGGTACCGGGGAGCTGTTTTTT.

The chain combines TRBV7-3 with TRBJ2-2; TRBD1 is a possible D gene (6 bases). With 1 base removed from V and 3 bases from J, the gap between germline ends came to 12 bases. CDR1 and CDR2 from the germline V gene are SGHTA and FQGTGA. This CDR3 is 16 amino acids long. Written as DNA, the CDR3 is TGTGCCAGCAGCTTAAGAGGGGGAACCGACACCGGGGAGCTGTTTTTT. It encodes CASSLRGGTDTGELFF.